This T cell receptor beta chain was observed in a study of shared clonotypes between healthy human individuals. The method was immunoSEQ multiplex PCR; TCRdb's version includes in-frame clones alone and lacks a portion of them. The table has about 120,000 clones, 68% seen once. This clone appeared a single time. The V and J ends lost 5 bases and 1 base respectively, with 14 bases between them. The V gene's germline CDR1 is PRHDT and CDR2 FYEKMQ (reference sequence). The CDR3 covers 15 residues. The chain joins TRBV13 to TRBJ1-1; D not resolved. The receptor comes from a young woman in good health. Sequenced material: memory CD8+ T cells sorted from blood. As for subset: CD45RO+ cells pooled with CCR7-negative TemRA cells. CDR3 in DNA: TGTGCCAGCAGCCCTATGAACAGTGAGAACACTGAAGCTTTCTTT. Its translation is CASSPMNSENTEAFF.